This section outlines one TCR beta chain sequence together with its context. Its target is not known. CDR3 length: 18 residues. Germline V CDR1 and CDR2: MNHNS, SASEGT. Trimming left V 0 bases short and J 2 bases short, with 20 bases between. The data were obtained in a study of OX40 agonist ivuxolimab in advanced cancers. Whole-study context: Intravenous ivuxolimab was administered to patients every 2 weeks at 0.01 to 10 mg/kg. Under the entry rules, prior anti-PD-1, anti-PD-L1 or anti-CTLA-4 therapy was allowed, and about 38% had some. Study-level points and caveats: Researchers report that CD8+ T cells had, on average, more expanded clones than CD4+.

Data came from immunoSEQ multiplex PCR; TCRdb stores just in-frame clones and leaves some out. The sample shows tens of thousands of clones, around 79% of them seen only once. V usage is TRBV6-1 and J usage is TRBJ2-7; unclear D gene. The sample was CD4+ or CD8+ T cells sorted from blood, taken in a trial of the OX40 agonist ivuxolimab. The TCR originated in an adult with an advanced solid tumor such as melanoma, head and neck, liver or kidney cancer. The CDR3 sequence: CASSEAHPYTGRAYEQYF. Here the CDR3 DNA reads TGTGCCAGCAGTGAAGCGCATCCATACACCGGAAGGGCCTACGAGCAGTACTTC.